The TCR beta chain described here comes from a study of cytomegalovirus exposure and HLA in healthy donors. The study's findings and limits: Productive status was seen about 90% or about 30% of the time for most TCR beta V segments in an earlier analysis. A later analysis found that most CMV-associated TCR beta chains appeared HLA-restricted. When presence/absence was analysed, sequencing depth was taken to be roughly uniform across donors.

With 0 bases removed from V and 0 bases from J, the gap between germline ends came to 10 bases. The CDR3 length is 15 residues. Germline V gives CDR1 SGHRS, CDR2 YFSETQ. Primers for the PCR totalled 60 Vbeta and 13 Jbeta. Using immunoSEQ multiplex PCR, the repertoire was profiled, and TCRdb retains in-frame clones only, with some absent. The data contain about 90,000 clones, 67% of them singletons. A note on this clone: The antigen is not known.

The chain employs TRBV5-1 and TRBJ2-7; D is ambiguous. Sequencing was carried out using PBMCs. This receptor was obtained from a man aged 30 to 39 in good health and CMV-seronegative. For the CDR3, the DNA is TGCGCCAGCAGCTTGGAGTCCGTCAGCTCCTACGAGCAGTACTTC. Its protein product is CASSLESVSSYEQYF.